This TCR beta chain was sequenced for a study of cytomegalovirus exposure and HLA in healthy donors. Study outcomes and limitations: In a later analysis, TCR beta V- and J-gene trimming was associated with a missense DCLRE1C variant. When the data were analyzed later, several of the most significant clusters appeared to be linked to common viral pathogens. For most subjects, TCR beta sequences were reported to predict HLA-A and HLA-B alleles with accuracy. Analysis was performed later, and it showed HLA-associated TCR beta chains to be more clonally expanded than equally common others.

A remark on this clone: Its target is unknown.

Both 60 Vbeta primers and 13 Jbeta primers went into the PCR. Profiled with immunoSEQ multiplex PCR; TCRdb holds only in-frame clones, not every one. The table includes about 130,000 clones, less than 85% detected once. V lost 8 bases and J lost 3; bases outside the gene matches: 3. The CDR3 sequence is 13 residues long. Germline V gene sequence: CDR1 MNHEY, CDR2 SMNVEV (reference sequence). Sequencing was carried out using PBMCs. The sequence was obtained from a man aged 40-49 years in good health and CMV-seronegative. The chain carries TRBV27 and TRBJ2-2; 7 bases are a match to TRBD2. Written as DNA, the CDR3 is TGTGCCAGCGGGGGAGGGTACACCGGGGAGCTGTTTTTT. This translates into CASGGGYTGELFF.